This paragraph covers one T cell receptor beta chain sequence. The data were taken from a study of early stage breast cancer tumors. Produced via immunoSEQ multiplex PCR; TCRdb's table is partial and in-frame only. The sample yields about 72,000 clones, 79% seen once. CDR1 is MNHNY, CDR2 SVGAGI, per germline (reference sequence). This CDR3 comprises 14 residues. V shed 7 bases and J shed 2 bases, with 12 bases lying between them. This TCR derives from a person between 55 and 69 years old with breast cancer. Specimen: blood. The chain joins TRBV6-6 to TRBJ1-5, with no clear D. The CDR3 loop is CASTAPGGNQPQHF. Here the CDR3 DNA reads TGTGCCAGCACGGCCCCAGGCGGCAATCAGCCCCAGCATTTT.